This TCR beta chain appears in the sequencing data of a study of T cells in pancreatic ductal adenocarcinoma. Study conclusions and caveats: Tumor samples had fewer productive templates and about 8-fold fewer unique clonotypes than blood.

Trimming took off 5 bases at V and 6 bases at J, with 7 bases between the two ends. Germline V gene data show CDR1 as MNHNY and CDR2 as SVGAGI (reference sequence). The CDR3 length is 12 residues. This clone showed up just once. As yet, its antigen is unknown. No neoadjuvant therapy was given to the selected pancreatic ductal adenocarcinoma patients before their surgery. Sequencing was performed with immunoSEQ multiplex PCR; in TCRdb, only in-frame clones are kept and a portion is missing. The sample yields about 11,000 clones, 86% seen once. The receptor's source is a human donor with pancreatic ductal adenocarcinoma. This chain connects TRBV6-6 to TRBJ2-2; D remains ambiguous. Sequencing was performed on PBMCs. The CDR3 DNA follows: TGTGCCAGCAGTCCCACCGCCGGGGAGCTGTTTTTT. It yields the protein CASSPTAGELFF.